The T cell receptor beta chain described here comes from a study of post-analysis software for immune sequencing data (dated by TCRdb to about 2015). The study in broad terms: The recorded disease courses included relapsing-remitting, secondary progressive and progressive-relapsing multiple sclerosis, and some patients had no subtype annotation. Patient repertoires were compared against about a dozen previously published healthy control repertoires from donors aged 6 to 25 years. A subset of samples was prepared in parallel using single-end sample barcoding, then pooled and co-amplified after Illumina adapter ligation. Findings and caveats that apply to the study as a whole: The control group was slightly older than the multiple sclerosis patient group. Multiple sclerosis patients had significantly lower normalized Chao1 diversity than controls, a result that suggests substantial peripheral T-cell clonal expansion. About 5 TRBV segments, including TRBV5-6, TRBV5-1 and TRBV20-1, were significantly more frequent in patients than controls. Strong co-clustering of samples prepared in the same batch was shown by direct clustering with F measure, prompting a batch-effect correction.

To demonstrate the VDJtools post-analysis software, TCR beta repertoires were profiled from the peripheral blood of about 13 young patients with multiple sclerosis. The patients with multiple sclerosis were children and adolescents between about 6 and 15 years of age. About this clonotype: This clone's antigen is unknown. Base qualities are not provided; no much larger clone lies one nucleotide away.

Library preparation used PCR. TCRdb records Illumina HiSeq 2500 as the sequencer. To reduce PCR and sequencing biases, unique molecular identifiers were built into the TCR beta cDNA libraries. Some 500,000 cDNA molecules were obtained per 1 to 10 million input T cells, so each molecule approximated one T cell. The patient libraries were prepared and sequenced with the same protocol used for the earlier healthy control dataset. Samples belonging to the same batch were prepared together, multiplexed and sequenced on a shared HiSeq lane. The authors' analysis ran thus. MIGEC handled the raw barcoded reads, throwing out single-read molecular identifier groups before consensus assembly and CDR3 extraction. VDJtools was used for post-analysis of the clonotype tables, and diversity was normalized by down-sampling every dataset to the size of the smallest sample. Repertoire overlap clustering matched CDR3 amino acid but not nucleotide sequences to correct batch-related cross-sample contamination. TCRdb itself trimmed the public reads at Q25 with fastp, ran MiXCR and retained productive beta chains. CDR3 protein duplicates are merged, each entry listing the most common genes and DNA. These V and J calls are TCRdb output, not the study's own analysis. Recorded for this sample are 500,000 to 600,000 distinct CDR3 sequences; around 47% of them occurred a single time. The top ten clonotypes cover more than 1.5% of the sample.

Taken from the germline V gene, the CDR1 and CDR2 loops are MGHRA and YSYEKL. Unmatched junction bases come to 9, with V trimmed by 3 bases and J by 7 bases. Reading from cysteine to phenylalanine, the CDR3 counts 15 amino acids. Just the 45-base CDR3 DNA is kept, in frame starting at base 1. The chain links TRBV4-1 with TRBJ2-1; the central 7 bases match TRBD2. The specimen sequenced was blood. The origin of this receptor is a girl aged 5 to 17 with multiple sclerosis. The DNA is TGCGCCAGCAGCCAGGCGGGAGTGGTTCAGAATGAGCAGTTCTTC. It translates as CASSQAGVVQNEQFF.